Included here is one TCR beta chain sequence, with context. Many counts were recorded for this clonotype. What this receptor recognizes is not known. The record has no base qualities; no much larger clone is one base away. The data are from a study of T cells in Graves' hyperthyroidism and ophthalmopathy (dated by TCRdb to the late 2010s). As for the study more broadly: Peripheral blood was sampled at the time of initial diagnosis, prior to any treatment. In addition, the study compared T-cell repertoires in thyroid tissue and in blood from six Graves' hyperthyroidism patients. According to the paper, TCR Vbeta CDR3 sequencing was carried out on more than 120 peripheral blood samples, which came from under 50 ophthalmopathy, approximately 72 hyperthyroidism and about 17 progressor patients. To identify TCR V-J signatures that set the groups apart, the researchers used a discovery cohort of 100 patients, made up of some 41 with Graves' ophthalmopathy and some 55 with stable Graves' hyperthyroidism. Prospective prediction of ophthalmopathy was tested in an independent validation cohort consisting of roughly 20 hyperthyroidism patients and around 16 patients who later progressed to ophthalmopathy. The 100 discovery patients were randomly divided into training and test sets at a 7:3 ratio. After sampling, hyperthyroidism patients received methimazole starting at 30 mg daily, and ophthalmopathy patients received high-dose intravenous methylprednisolone. Here is what the overall study found, with its caveats: In cross-validation, a model built on a 13 V-J signature told ophthalmopathy apart from stable hyperthyroidism with 85% to 90% sensitivity and around 84% specificity, and in testing the same model reached 80%/75%. Sample size was not statistically predetermined, and blinding of investigators to group allocation was not performed. In validation, the model predicted progression to ophthalmopathy with approximately 71% sensitivity and roughly 75% specificity, a median of about 6 months before onset. Most expanded thyroid clonotypes (frequency above 0.001) were also detected in blood, a finding suggesting that blood repertoires may reflect thyroid immune responses.

TCR beta CDR3 regions were amplified from RNA transcripts. For the first round of RT-PCR on the TCR CDR3, the HTBI primer set was used together with the Qiagen OneStep RT-PCR kit. Libraries were constructed in a second round of multiplex PCR, after which size selection and purification were carried out. The libraries were sequenced on an Illumina HiSeq2000 using paired-end 100 bp reads. Under the source paper's analysis protocol: Raw data were processed with SOAPnuke, discarding reads with adapters, uncalled bases, mean Phred below 15, or no exact constant-primer or identifier match. COPE v1.2.5 was used to merge high-quality paired reads, and clonotypes were defined as unique nucleotide sequences. MiTCR v1.1 was used to align clonotypes to the IMGT TRBV, TRBD and TRBJ reference segments. The analysis included only V-J combinations with a frequency above 0.0001, which together covered 99% to 99.2% of the repertoires. A TCS score was defined as the ratio between F50 (clonal expansion) and ExV (chaos), using BLOSUM62-based TCRdist between CDR3 peptides within each V-J. Welch's t-statistics and random forest reduced some 510 V-J features to around 14, which were used in a naive Bayes classifier (R e1071). The public reads were run again by TCRdb, first through fastp at Q25 and then through MiXCR, and only productive beta chains were kept. Every CDR3 protein is listed once, alongside the most common genes and DNA of its rows. TCRdb's processing, not the authors', yielded these V and J calls. The sample table records approximately 380,000 distinct CDR3 sequences; approximately 19% of these occur just once. Around 3.4% of the sample is in the top ten clones.

Stable Graves' hyperthyroidism was defined as the absence of progression to ophthalmopathy over 18 months of follow-up. Hyperthyroidism patients were newly diagnosed, had a disease duration of under 2 months, and were aged 18 to 65 years. Any patient with an uncontrolled infection, another autoimmune disease, pregnancy or lactation was excluded. Diagnoses were based on clinical symptoms, serum thyroxine and TRAb, thyroid ultrasound and orbital computed tomography. Ficoll-Paque density gradient centrifugation was used to isolate PBMCs from about 9 ml of fresh peripheral blood. Trizol reagent was used to extract total RNA, and RNA quality was then checked on an Agilent 2100 Bioanalyzer. From the germline V gene (reference sequence), CDR1 is MNHEY and CDR2 is SMNVEV. Trimming removed 6 bases from V and 7 bases from J, leaving 19 bases between the germline ends. Taken from cysteine to phenylalanine, the CDR3 has 15 residues. Of the read, only the CDR3 DNA is kept; its 45 bases are in frame from base 1.

The clonotype comes from a woman between 18 and 29 years old with Graves' hyperthyroidism. Recombination joined TRBV27 with TRBJ1-5; TRBD1 could be the D gene, as 6 bases match. Sample: blood. The CDR3 region: CASRPTTGLRQPQHF. The DNA sequence follows: TGTGCCAGCAGGCCTACAACAGGGCTACGGCAGCCCCAGCATTTT.